This T cell receptor (beta chain) was observed in a study of control samples from healthy donors and cancer patients. The data were produced by immunoSEQ multiplex PCR, yet TCRdb's version contains in-frame clones alone and is incomplete. The table has over 150,000 clones, around 94% seen once; the top ten hold about 1.4%. This clonotype originated in a woman between 18 and 30 years old in good health. Sequencing was carried out using blood.

The CDR3 here is CASSRNRRMNTEAFF. CDR3 DNA sequence: TGTGCCAGCAGTCGGAACCGACGGATGAACACTGAAGCTTTCTTT. This chain joins TRBV11-3 and TRBJ1-1; the D is unclear. CDR1 is SGHNT, CDR2 YENEEA, per germline. This CDR3 has 15 residues. V was trimmed by 6 bases and J by 0 bases, leaving 14 bases between them.